The following is a T cell receptor (beta chain) sequence with its context. This clonotype occurred many times. The clone's antigen remains unknown. Per-nucleotide qualities are absent, and no much larger clonotype sits a single base away. The data originate from a study of read filtering for tumor transcriptome and immune sequencing (dated by TCRdb to the early 2020s). Notes on the research overall: The cohort was composed of 17 male and roughly 13 female patients, with a mean age of approximately 70 years and an age range of roughly 40 to 85. TCR-region mapped reads per sample ranged from about 3.5 to 10.27 million with IR-seq versus only about 75 to 1273 with RNA-seq. Using the same bone marrow samples, the study compared TCR repertoires obtained by targeted immune repertoire sequencing with those obtained by bulk whole-transcriptome sequencing. Whole-transcriptome libraries were prepared with the TruSeq RNA Access Library Prep Kit after DNase treatment. By revised international staging, roughly eight patients were R-ISS I, fewer than 20 were R-ISS II and over 5 were R-ISS III. As a main aim, a read-filtering strategy for immune repertoire data was addressed, with the specific question being whether clonotypes supported by a single read should be removed.

General conclusions and limits of the study: The correlation between IR-seq and RNA-seq shared clonotype proportions rose when single-read clonotypes were removed. Rather than purified T cells, the sorted CD138-negative fraction was a mixed bone marrow immune population. Clonotypes were captured by IR-seq at much higher depth and more reliably than by RNA-seq, and smaller IR-seq throughput was sufficient for identification of most shared clonotypes. In IR-seq, roughly four fifths of clonotypes but around 3.5% of total reads were represented by single-read clonotypes, whereas in RNA-seq, about 70% of clonotypes and approximately 44% of reads were represented by single-read clonotypes.

Germline trimming: 5 bases from V, 3 bases from J; junction bases outside gene matches: 12. The germline V gene gives CDR1 as SGHVS and CDR2 as FQNEAQ. CDR3 length: 16 amino acids, cysteine to phenylalanine. Only CDR3 DNA is held: 48 bases, read in frame from base 1. Every patient had bone marrow sampled at the time of active disease. Isolation of bone marrow mononuclear cells was performed by Ficoll-Hypaque density gradient centrifugation. To remove myeloma plasma cells, the cells were labeled with CD138 magnetic microbeads on a MACS separator, and CD138-negative cells were then collected by negative selection. Flow cytometry on an Attune NxT with CD138 antibodies was used to check the purity of the isolated cells. TRIzol reagent was used to extract total RNA, and a NanoDrop spectrophotometer was used to quantify the extracted RNA. For each patient, the CD138-negative bone marrow sample underwent paired RNA-seq and IR-seq.

TCR libraries were built from roughly 400 ng RNA with the Immunoverse kit, using molecular barcoded adaptors covering alpha/delta and beta/gamma chains. The same RNA used for transcriptome sequencing was used for TCR library preparation. TCR libraries were sequenced on an Illumina HiSeq 4000 with 2 x 150 cycles. From the authors' description of their analysis: TCR reads were aligned to human V, D, J and C references and assembled into CDR3 clonotypes with MiXCR, including quality filtering and error correction. The tcR package in R was used for analysis of clonotype counts and gene usage diversity. Raw mapping reads were checked after the RNA-seq reads had been mapped by STAR aligner version 2.5.3a onto the human GRCh37 genome. To test the effect of sequencing depth on detected clonotypes, IR-seq fastq files were randomly downsampled using Seqtk 1.3. Through fastp at Q25 and MiXCR, TCRdb rebuilt clones from the public reads, retaining in-frame beta chains. When rows share a CDR3 protein, they turn into one entry using the most common DNA and genes. TCRdb's processing, not the authors' own work, is the source of the V and J calls. The sample data list 75,000 to 90,000 distinct CDR3 sequences, and approximately 13% of these were observed just once. The top ten constitute 14% to 15% of the sample.

Source material: a population of CD138-negative cells sorted from bone marrow. Reading the label with the study, this specimen's cell subset or site is: bone marrow mononuclear cells depleted of CD138+ plasma/myeloma cells by negative magnetic selection. The receptor comes from a donor at least 40 years old with multiple myeloma. The chain links TRBV7-8 with TRBJ2-7; 8 nucleotides in the junction match TRBD2. The CDR3 amino acid sequence is: CASSPRGGRENYEQYF. Read as DNA, the sequence is TGTGCCAGCAGCCCCCGGGGGGGCAGGGAGAACTACGAGCAGTACTTC.